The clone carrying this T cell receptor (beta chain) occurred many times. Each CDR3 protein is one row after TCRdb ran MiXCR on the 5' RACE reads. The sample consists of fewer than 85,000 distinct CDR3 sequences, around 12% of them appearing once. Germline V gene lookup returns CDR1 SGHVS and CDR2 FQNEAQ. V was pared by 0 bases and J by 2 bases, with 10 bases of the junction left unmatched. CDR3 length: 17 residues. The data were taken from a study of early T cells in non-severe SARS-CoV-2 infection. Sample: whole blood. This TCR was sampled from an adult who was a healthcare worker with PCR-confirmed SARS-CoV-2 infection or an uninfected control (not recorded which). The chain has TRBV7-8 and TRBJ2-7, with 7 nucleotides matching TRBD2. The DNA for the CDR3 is TGTGCCAGCAGCTTAGCTCCCCAAGGACTAGTCACCTACGAGCAGTACTTC. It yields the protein CASSLAPQGLVTYEQYF.